Shown below are 15 T cell receptor beta chains from a single sample sequenced in a study of blood T cell repertoires in COVID-19. Sequencing used immunoSEQ multiplex PCR; TCRdb keeps in-frame clones, though not all of them. The data hold about 190,000 clones, with roughly 86% observed a single time. Sample: peripheral blood. The source of these receptors is a man between 18 and 35 years old with active or convalescent COVID-19.

The rearrangement links TRBV6-5 to TRBJ2-1; TRBD2 matches at 11 bases. V was pared by 6 bases and J by 16 bases, with 11 bases of the junction left unmatched. CDR3 length: 13 residues. CDR1 is MNHEY and CDR2 is SVGAGI in the germline V gene. In DNA form, the CDR3 reads TGTGCCAGCAGGGCTTTAGCGGGGGGGGACTTTTTCTTC. Translated, it gives CASRALAGGDFFF.

V is TRBV29-1 and J is TRBJ2-2, with 14 positions matching TRBD2. The V gene end was trimmed by 6 bases and the J gene end by 1 base; junction bases not matched to a gene: 7. CDR1 and CDR2 from the germline V gene are SQVTM and ANQGSEA. The CDR3 is made up of 17 amino acids. The CDR3 DNA is TGCAGCGTAAAGGGACTAGCGGGGGCCTTGAACACCGGGGAGCTGTTTTTT. Protein product: CSVKGLAGALNTGELFF.

V and J are TRBV4-1 and TRBJ1-3; D gene unclear. The CDR3 is 16 residues long. Germline loops: CDR1 MGHRA, CDR2 YSYEKL. V gave up 4 bases and J gave up 1 base, with 14 bases separating them. The CDR3 DNA reads TGCGCCAGCAGCCCCCCTCCGACGGAGTCTGGAAACACCATATATTTT. It translates to CASSPPPTESGNTIYF.

The V call is TRBV2, the J call TRBJ1-4; 9 nucleotides agree with TRBD1. The V segment lost 6 bases and the J segment 2 bases; nucleotides outside the gene matches: 1. Germline CDR1 SNHLY, CDR2 FYNNEI. This CDR3 spans 14 amino acids. The CDR3 DNA is TGTGCCAGCAGCGGGACAGGGACTAATGAAAAACTGTTTTTT. Amino acids: CASSGTGTNEKLFF.

CDR3 in DNA: TGTGCCAGCAGCTTGAGGGCCGGGGTGGGTTACGAGCAGTACTTC. Translated, it gives CASSLRAGVGYEQYF. This chain links TRBV5-4 with TRBJ2-7; D is perhaps TRBD2 (5 bases). The CDR3 is 15 amino acids. The germline V gene has CDR1 SGHNT and CDR2 YYREEE (reference sequence). The germline V and J ends were trimmed by 1 base and 4 bases, with 15 bases remaining between them.

The V call is TRBV5-1, the J call TRBJ2-2, with a weak D call TRBD1 (5 bases). Germline V lookup: CDR1 SGHRS, CDR2 YFSETQ. V was clipped by 4 bases and J by 0 bases, with 13 bases between them. The CDR3 totals 16 residues. CDR3 protein: CASSPWGGPNTGELFF. In DNA form, the CDR3 reads TGCGCCAGCAGCCCCTGGGGCGGACCGAACACCGGGGAGCTGTTTTTT.

This chain uses TRBV7-9 with TRBJ2-3; D might be TRBD2 (6 bases). CDR1 SEHNR and CDR2 FQNEAQ come from the germline V gene (reference sequence). Trimming shortened V by 8 bases and J by 2 bases, and 23 bases separated the two germline ends. CDR3 size: 17 residues. The CDR3 loop reads CASGQQASGTYTDTQYF. CDR3 sequence (DNA): TGTGCCAGCGGACAACAGGCATCCGGGACTTACACAGATACGCAGTATTTT.

The chain carries TRBV7-3 and TRBJ1-1; D unclear. Germline CDR1 reads SGHTA; CDR2 reads FQGTGA. The CDR3 has 14 amino acids. V was clipped by 6 bases and J by 1 base, with 12 bases between them. The chain's CDR3 is CASRKKRENTEAFF. The CDR3 DNA sequence: TGTGCCAGCAGAAAAAAACGGGAGAACACTGAAGCTTTCTTT.

A single count supports this clone. The chain joins TRBV5-6 to TRBJ2-1, with unresolved D. Trimming shortened V by 1 base and J by 6 bases, and 8 bases separated the two germline ends. CDR3 length equals 13 residues. CDR1 and CDR2 (germline): SGHDT, YYEEEE. CDR3 region: CASSLPVSNEQFF. For the CDR3, the DNA is TGTGCCAGCAGCTTGCCCGTCAGCAATGAGCAGTTCTTC.

This clone appeared once. The chain employs TRBV28 and TRBJ1-1, with 10 bases lining up with TRBD1. Germline V CDR1 and CDR2: MDHEN, SYDVKM. Trimming removed 7 bases from V and 4 bases from J; junction bases left unmatched: 9. This CDR3 is 15 amino acids long. The CDR3: CASTQTGGTSTEAFF. DNA for the CDR3: TGTGCCAGCACCCAGACAGGGGGCACGAGCACTGAAGCTTTCTTT. The whole variable domain, remainder taken from reference TRBV28 and TRBJ1-1, is DVKVTQSSRYLVKRTGEKVFLECVQDMDHENMFWYRQDPGLGLRLIYFSYDVKMKEKGDIPEGYSVSREKKERFSLILESASTNQTSMYLCASTQTGGTSTEAFFGQGTRLTVV.

This clone was recorded only once. The gene calls are TRBV3-1 (or the pseudogene TRBV3-2) and TRBJ2-5, with D uncertain. This CDR3 is built from 14 residues. Germline CDR1 LGHDT, CDR2 YNNKEL (reference sequence). Trimming took off 1 base at V and 5 bases at J, with 11 bases between the two ends. This chain's CDR3 is CASSQASLDETQYF. As DNA, the CDR3 is TGTGCCAGCAGCCAAGCAAGTCTAGACGAGACCCAGTACTTC.

The chain combines TRBV3-1 (or the pseudogene TRBV3-2) with TRBJ1-4; D gene uncertain. V gave up 1 base and J gave up 14 bases, with 14 bases separating them. The CDR3 runs 13 residues. In germline, CDR1 is LGHDT, CDR2 YNNKEL (reference sequence). CDR3: CASSQARGRALFF. CDR3 sequence (DNA): TGTGCCAGCAGCCAAGCGCGGGGTCGGGCTCTGTTTTTT.

The chain is built from TRBV6-2 or TRBV6-3 and TRBJ2-7, with TRBD2 identical over 7 bases. The J segment lost 4 bases and the V segment lost 2 bases, leaving 8 bases of the junction unmatched. Per germline, CDR1 MNHEY and CDR2 SVGEGT. The CDR3 length is 15 residues. CDR3 amino acids: CASSYRSLAEYEQYF. CDR3 DNA: TGTGCCAGCAGTTACAGGTCGCTAGCGGAGTACGAGCAGTACTTC.

The chain has TRBV3-1 (or the pseudogene TRBV3-2) and TRBJ2-7; 10 bases line up with TRBD2. The CDR3 runs 15 residues. The V segment lost 4 bases and the J segment 6 bases; nucleotides outside the gene matches: 9. CDR1 and CDR2 from the germline V gene are LGHDT and YNNKEL (reference sequence). The CDR3 bases are TGTGCCAGCAGCCCCTTTAGCGGGAGGATCCGCGAGCAGTACTTC. Translating it yields CASSPFSGRIREQYF.

V usage is TRBV7-3 and J usage is TRBJ1-2, with TRBD1 identical over 8 bases. Per germline, CDR1 SGHTA and CDR2 FQGTGA. The CDR3 totals 16 residues. V shed 5 bases and J 8 bases; nucleotides not matched to a gene: 16. In DNA form, the CDR3 reads TGTGCCAGCAGCCCCTACTACAATGACAGGGGAGAAGGCTACACCTTC. This sequence encodes CASSPYYNDRGEGYTF.